This T cell receptor (beta chain) was sequenced during a study of T cell responses to AZD1222 COVID-19 vaccine (dated by TCRdb to 2020 to 2023). General notes on the study: AZD1222 recipients whose second dose came at about 4 weeks and those whose second dose came at about 12 weeks were combined into one group, since spike-specific TCR depth and breadth did not differ between the two schedules. Trial participants were enrolled into age subgroups of 18-55, 56-69 and 70-plus years, which contained approximately 150, 30 and 60 TCR-sequenced participants, respectively. TCR sequencing was performed for roughly 250 trial participants, of whom roughly 200 were given two doses of AZD1222 and 26 were given two doses of MenACWY control vaccine. Beyond this particular receptor, the publication reports: The 56-69-year group was small, and its depth increase did not reach significance, likely because of low power. Participants were mostly white British, with more females than males. The authors suggested clonal diversity may have been underestimated. Reportedly, close to half of the unique spike-specific TCRs recognized epitopes lying outside the regions that are mutated in the B.1.351 and B.1.1.7 variants. Only five to seven AZD1222 recipients were SARS-CoV-2 seropositive at baseline, limiting conclusions about previously exposed vaccinees. The whole spike protein was spanned by vaccine-associated CD4 TCRs, and dominant responses were seen in regions 160-218 and 743-854. Because no day 14 peak-response samples were available, repertoires were characterized only after the peak T cell response. Spike-specific TCR breadth and depth rose significantly after two AZD1222 doses compared with day 0 and with MenACWY recipients.

This specimen's time point label, interpreted: baseline before first vaccination. The vaccinee samples were drawn from two UK trials, COV001 and COV002, one of which was a single-blind randomized controlled phase 2/3 trial testing AZD1222 (ChAdOx1 nCoV-19) in healthy adults. For TCRbeta chain sequencing, PBMC samples were collected from trial participants at day 0 and at day 28 after the second dose. The CDR3 regions of human TCRbeta chains were subjected to immunosequencing. On the authors' methods: TCRs in the repertoires were compared against a reference library of SARS-CoV-2-specific TCRs that had been generated with the MIRA antigen-specificity platform. Breadth was defined as the fraction of unique TCRs that were SARS-CoV-2-associated, and depth was defined as the fraction of total T cells that were SARS-CoV-2-associated. Using the MIRA data, every spike-specific TCR was mapped to the spike region that the TCR reacted to and assigned to either a CD4 or a CD8 class. Log10-transformed breadth and depth values were compared by one-way ANOVA with Sidak's multiple comparisons tests. TCRdb mirrors the immuneACCESS table, restricted to in-frame sequences. Some clones are absent from its copies; in checked studies, under half trace to an unresolved V gene, and the reason for the others is unknown. The V and J calls and clone size were taken over from that table, and D and trimming were inferred from the DNA. The sample includes roughly 150,000 clones, with about 93% observed a single time. Of the sample, approximately 4.9% falls within the top ten clones.

Of note for this clone: Its antigen target is currently unknown. Per-base qualities were not stored, and no clone one base away is much larger.

Trimming accounts for 5 bases at V and 4 bases at J, while the number of junction bases matched to no gene is 13. The CDR3 measures 17 amino acids from cysteine to phenylalanine. The entry retains the CDR3 DNA only, 51 bases that are in frame from base 1. From a lookup of the germline V gene (reference sequence), CDR1 and CDR2 are LNHNV and YYDKDF. The starting material was peripheral blood, obtained on day 0 of AZD1222 vaccination. The rearrangement combines TRBV15 with TRBJ1-2, and 10 bases in between align with TRBD1. This clonotype originated in an adult in good health. The bases read TGTGCCACCAGCCACCCGGGACAGGGGAGGGGAGTCTATGGCTACACCTTC. This sequence encodes CATSHPGQGRGVYGYTF.